The clone carrying this T cell receptor beta chain appeared a few times. What it binds is not known. The germline gives CDR1 WNHNN, CDR2 SYGVQD (reference sequence). J gave up 3 bases and V 8 bases, and 5 bases lay outside the gene matches. This CDR3 spans 14 amino acids. This record belongs to a study of T-cell memory formation after mild COVID-19. For the study at large: TCR clustering was largely donor specific.

General study findings and limits: Shrinking CD4+ clones resided mostly in CM and EM, and CD8+ ones in EMRA. Pre-infection memory already had some responding clones, implying cross-reactive memory joined. What remained unconfirmed was the SARS-CoV-2 specificity of second-wave clones peaking on day 37.

MiXCR, run by TCRdb on the 5' RACE reads, gives a single entry per CDR3 protein. Found here are a few hundred thousand distinct CDR3 sequences, around 19% of them singletons; the top ten hold roughly 20%. The rearrangement uses TRBV10-1 and TRBJ2-3; 10 bases agree with TRBD2. The sequencing input was PBMCs or a T cell subset sorted from them (not recorded which). This sequence originates from a man younger than 35 who had mild COVID-19 (a few samples of this study predate the infection). Cell type and time point are not known. CDR3 protein: CASGAGGRTDTQYF. CDR3 in DNA: TGCGCCAGCGGAGCGGGGGGGCGTACAGATACGCAGTATTTT.